The clone carrying this TCR beta chain came up many times. Its target is unknown. The sample originates from a study of T-cell reconstitution after alpha-beta-depleted transplantation in children. The CDR3 extends over 14 amino acids. Germline CDR1 and CDR2: LNHDA and SQIVND (reference sequence). Trimming removed 6 bases from V and 4 bases from J; junction bases left unmatched: 5. Library preparation (for TCRbeta) was performed with unique molecular identifiers. TCRdb passed the PCR reads through MiXCR, listing each CDR3 protein once. The sample records about 460,000 distinct CDR3 sequences, about an eighth being singletons. General study points: Two months or so post-transplant, alpha-beta T cells reportedly derived from several hundred expanded graft clones. Diversity of TCRbeta at day 60 was high in some patients, arising from surviving recipient T cells and thymic progenitors. Hyperexpanded clones declined; after one year, newly produced T cells mostly supplied diversity.

This sequence was found in a female patient aged 2 to 10 who had a stem cell transplant for aplastic anemia, so the T cells may come from the graft donor. The chain employs TRBV19 and TRBJ2-2, with 7 bases fitting TRBD1. The sequencing used PBMCs, mostly from graft donor cells, collected 180 days after TCRalphabeta/CD19-depleted stem cell transplant. The CDR3 nucleotides read TGTGCCAGTAGGCGACAGGGTGGCACCGGGGAGCTGTTTTTT. Translating gives CASRRQGGTGELFF.